A selection of T cell receptor beta chains follows, all from one sample in a study of blood T cell repertoires in COVID-19. TCRdb's copy holds only in-frame clones and misses some; the assay was immunoSEQ multiplex PCR. The sample contains under 95,000 clones, roughly 87% of which appear only once. Sequenced: peripheral blood. These receptors came from a man aged 60 to 75 with acute or convalescent COVID-19. The CDR3 runs from the conserved cysteine through the conserved F or W. D genes are given only for firm matches. A row's size may be missing; if present it is once, few, many or a size class.

size | D | J | V | CDR3 | DNA
few | TRBD1 | TRBJ1-6 | TRBV3-1/TRBV3-2 | CASSRGQSSYNSPLHF | TGTGCCAGCAGCCGGGGACAGAGCTCCTATAATTCACCCCTCCACTTT
NA | TRBD1 | TRBJ2-7 | TRBV6-5 | CASSLYVQGDEQYF | TGTGCCAGCAGTTTATACGTACAGGGGGATGAGCAGTACTTC
NA | NA | TRBJ1-5 | TRBV7-8 | CASSLAGTTNLGNQPQHF | TGTGCCAGCAGCTTAGCTGGGACAACAAACTTGGGCAATCAGCCCCAGCATTTT
NA | NA | TRBJ2-7 | TRBV7-2 | CASSLAPGTTYEQYF | TGTGCCAGCAGCTTAGCCCCAGGGACAACCTACGAGCAGTACTTC
NA | TRBD1 | TRBJ1-1 | TRBV4-1 | CASSQDRRQGASEAFF | TGCGCCAGCAGCCAAGATCGAAGACAGGGGGCCTCTGAAGCTTTCTTT
NA | NA | TRBJ2-1 | TRBV19 | CASSIASTGNNEQFF | TGTGCCAGTAGTATAGCCTCCACAGGGAACAATGAGCAGTTCTTC
NA | TRBD2 | TRBJ2-3 | TRBV11-2 | CASSLDLTSGGAADTQYF | TGTGCCAGCAGCTTAGATCTCACTAGCGGGGGGGCCGCAGATACGCAGTATTTT
NA | TRBD1 | TRBJ2-7 | TRBV5-1 | CASSLRDSSYEQYF | TGCGCCAGCAGCTTAAGGGACAGTTCCTACGAGCAGTACTTC
NA | TRBD2 | TRBJ2-3 | TRBV25-1 | CASSEGGTSGVSTDTQYF | TGTGCCAGCAGTGAGGGGGGGACTAGCGGGGTGAGCACAGATACGCAGTATTTT
NA | TRBD1 | TRBJ1-1 | TRBV27 | CASSSYRGQAFF | TGTGCCAGCAGTTCATACAGGGGGCAAGCTTTCTTT
once | TRBD1 | TRBJ1-3 | TRBV3-1/TRBV3-2 | CASSPDRARNTIYF | TGTGCCAGCAGCCCGGACAGGGCCCGAAACACCATATATTTT
NA | NA | TRBJ2-7 | TRBV29-1 | CSVVEVEQYF | TGCAGCGTTGTGGAGGTCGAGCAGTACTTC
NA | NA | TRBJ2-1 | TRBV6-6 | CASSYSSNEQFF | TGTGCCAGCAGTTACTCGAGCAATGAGCAGTTCTTC
NA | NA | TRBJ2-5 | TRBV29-1 | CSVEGFRGETQYF | TGCAGCGTTGAAGGCTTCAGGGGTGAGACCCAGTACTTC
NA | TRBD2 | TRBJ2-1 | TRBV5-4 | CASSFPSGGASREQFF | TGTGCCAGCAGCTTCCCTAGCGGGGGGGCCTCGCGTGAGCAGTTCTTC
NA | NA | TRBJ1-2 | TRBV12-3/TRBV12-4 | CASSDSYGYTF | TGTGCCAGCAGTGACTCCTATGGCTACACCTTC